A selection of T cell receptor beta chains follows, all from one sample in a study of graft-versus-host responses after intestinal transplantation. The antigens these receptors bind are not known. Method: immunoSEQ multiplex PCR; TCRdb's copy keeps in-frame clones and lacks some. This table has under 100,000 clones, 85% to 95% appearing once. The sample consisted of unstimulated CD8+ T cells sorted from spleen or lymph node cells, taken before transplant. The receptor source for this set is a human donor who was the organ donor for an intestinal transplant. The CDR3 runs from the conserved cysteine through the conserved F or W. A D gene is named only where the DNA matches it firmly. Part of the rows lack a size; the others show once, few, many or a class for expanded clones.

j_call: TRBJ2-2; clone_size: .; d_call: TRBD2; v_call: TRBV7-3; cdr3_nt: TGTGCCAGCAGCCAGCGGGGGGGTGACACCGGGGAGCTGTTTTTT; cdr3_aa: CASSQRGGDTGELFF
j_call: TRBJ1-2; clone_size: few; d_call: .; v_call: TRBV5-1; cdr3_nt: TGCGCCAGCAGCTTGCCCCCAGGGCTAGGGTATGGCTACACCTTC; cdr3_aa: CASSLPPGLGYGYTF
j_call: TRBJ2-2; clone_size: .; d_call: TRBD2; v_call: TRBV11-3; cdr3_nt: TGTGCCAGCAGCTTTCTTCGGACTAGCGGGTACACCGGGGAGCTGTTTTTT; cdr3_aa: CASSFLRTSGYTGELFF
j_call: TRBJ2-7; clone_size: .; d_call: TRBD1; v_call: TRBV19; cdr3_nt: TGTGCCAGTAGTATGGGGACAGGGCCATCGTACGAGCAGTACTTC; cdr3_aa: CASSMGTGPSYEQYF
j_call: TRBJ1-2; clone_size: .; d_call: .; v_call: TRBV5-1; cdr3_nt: TGCGCCAGCAGCATCGTGGGCGTCTATGGCTACACCTTC; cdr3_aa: CASSIVGVYGYTF
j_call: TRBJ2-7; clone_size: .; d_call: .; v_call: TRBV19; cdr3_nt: TGTGCCAGTAGAATGGGGGAGGAGTCACCCTACGAGCAGTACTTC; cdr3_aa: CASRMGEESPYEQYF
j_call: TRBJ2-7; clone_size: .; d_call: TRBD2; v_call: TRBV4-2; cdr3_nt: TGTGCCAGCAGCCAAGATTTCGGGACTAACGAGCAGTACTTC; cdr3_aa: CASSQDFGTNEQYF
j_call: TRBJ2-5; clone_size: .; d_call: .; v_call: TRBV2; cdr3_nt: TGTGCCAGCAGTGATCCGGGATCCTCTTATCAAGAGACCCAGTACTTC; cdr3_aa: CASSDPGSSYQETQYF
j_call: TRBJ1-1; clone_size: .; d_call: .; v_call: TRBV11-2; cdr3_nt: TGTGCCAGCAGCGCGAGGTTTGAAGCTTTCTTT; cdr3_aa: CASSARFEAFF
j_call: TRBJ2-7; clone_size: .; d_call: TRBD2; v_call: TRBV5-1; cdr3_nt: TGCGCCAGCAGCCTACTTTGGCGGGAGGGAGCCGACGAGCAGTACTTC; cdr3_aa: CASSLLWREGADEQYF
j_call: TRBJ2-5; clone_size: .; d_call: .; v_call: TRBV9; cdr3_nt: TGTGCCAGCAGCGTAGACTCGCAAGAGACCCAGTACTTC; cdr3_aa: CASSVDSQETQYF
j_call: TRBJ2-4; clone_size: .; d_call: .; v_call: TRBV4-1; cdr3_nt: TGCGCCAGCAGCCCATACGACAGGCTCGCCAAAAACATTCAGTACTTC; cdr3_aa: CASSPYDRLAKNIQYF
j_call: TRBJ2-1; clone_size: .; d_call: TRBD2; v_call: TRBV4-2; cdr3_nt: TGTGCCAGCAGCCCTACGGGACTAGCGGTCTACAATGAGCAGTTCTTC; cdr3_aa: CASSPTGLAVYNEQFF
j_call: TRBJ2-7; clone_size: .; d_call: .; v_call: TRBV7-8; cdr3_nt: TGTGCCAGCGTTAACGGACTTACCGACTCCTACGAGCAGTACTTC; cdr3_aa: CASVNGLTDSYEQYF
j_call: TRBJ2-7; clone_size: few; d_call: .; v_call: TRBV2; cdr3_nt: TGTGCCAGCATAGTATTTGGGGAGACGGAGCAGTACTTC; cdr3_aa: CASIVFGETEQYF
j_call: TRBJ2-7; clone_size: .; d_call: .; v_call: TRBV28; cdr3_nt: TGTGCCAGCAGTTTTTCGCGGTTCTACGAGCAGTACTTC; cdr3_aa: CASSFSRFYEQYF
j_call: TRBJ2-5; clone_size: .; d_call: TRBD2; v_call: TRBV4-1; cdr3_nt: TGCGCCAGCAGCCAAGTGGCTAGCGGGAGGAGAGAGACCCAGTACTTC; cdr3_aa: CASSQVASGRRETQYF
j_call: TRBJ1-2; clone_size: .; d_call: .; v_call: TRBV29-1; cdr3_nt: TGCAGCCCGGTCCCCTATGGCTACACCTTC; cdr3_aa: CSPVPYGYTF
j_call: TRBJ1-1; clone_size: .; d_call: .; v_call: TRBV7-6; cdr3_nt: TGTGCCAGCAGTTCAGGGTCGGGCACTGAAGCTTTCTTT; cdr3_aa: CASSSGSGTEAFF
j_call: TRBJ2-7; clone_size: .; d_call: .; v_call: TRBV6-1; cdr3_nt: TGTGCCAGCAGTATCGGACTGGCGGCTCCATACGAGCAGTACTTC; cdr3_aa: CASSIGLAAPYEQYF
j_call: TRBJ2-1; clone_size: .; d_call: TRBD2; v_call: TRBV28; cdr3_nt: TGTGCCAGCAGTTGGACTAGCGGGAGGTATCCCCTGAGGGCGAATGAGCAGTTCTTC; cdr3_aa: CASSWTSGRYPLRANEQFF
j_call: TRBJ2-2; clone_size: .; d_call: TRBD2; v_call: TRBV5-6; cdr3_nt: TGTGCCAGCAGCCCCGGACTAGAGAACACCGGGGAGCTGTTTTTT; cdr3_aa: CASSPGLENTGELFF
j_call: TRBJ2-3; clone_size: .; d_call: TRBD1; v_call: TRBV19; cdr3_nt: TGTGCCAGTAGTGGGACAGATTTTCCCGCAGATACGCAGTATTTT; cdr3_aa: CASSGTDFPADTQYF
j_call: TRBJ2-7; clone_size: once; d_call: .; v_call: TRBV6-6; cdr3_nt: TGTGCCAGCAGGCGACACCACGAGCAGTACTTC; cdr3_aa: CASRRHHEQYF
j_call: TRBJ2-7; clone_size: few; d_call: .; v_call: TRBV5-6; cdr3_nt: TGTGCCAGCAGCTTGGAAGGTAGGGGGATAGACGAGCAGTACTTC; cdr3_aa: CASSLEGRGIDEQYF
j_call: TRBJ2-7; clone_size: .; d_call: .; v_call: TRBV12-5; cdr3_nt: TGTGCTAGTGTTCCCGCAGGCTCCCGCTACGAGCAGTACTTC; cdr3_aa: CASVPAGSRYEQYF
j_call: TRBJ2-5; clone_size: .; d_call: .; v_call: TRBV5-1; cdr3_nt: TGCGCCAGCAGCTGTCGAGGGGAGACCCAGTACTTC; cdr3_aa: CASSCRGETQYF